One T cell receptor (beta chain) is described in this entry. This record belongs to a study of blood T cell repertoires in COVID-19. Study-wide context: The United States, Italy and Spain were the sources of the acute and convalescent COVID-19 samples. T cells, B-cell-depleted T cells, or PBMCs provided the cDNA or gDNA that served as material.

In the source study's methods: From reference gene primer amplification, estimates of nucleated cell counts were derived. Profiling relied on immunoSEQ multiplex PCR, and the TCRdb table lists in-frame clones only, not all of them. V and J calls and clone size come straight from that table; D and trimming were deduced from the DNA. The sample includes approximately 120,000 clones, around 87% seen only once; the top ten take about a sixth. This TCR came from a woman aged 50 to 60 who had recovered from COVID-19. Sequences were obtained from peripheral blood.

The CDR3 sequence is CATSSGGTPAFDEQFF. CDR3 coding DNA: TGTGCCACCAGCTCCGGCGGGACGCCTGCCTTCGATGAGCAGTTCTTC. The rearrangement links TRBV24-1 to TRBJ2-1, with D possibly matching TRBD2 (6 bases). Germline V lookup: CDR1 KGHDR, CDR2 SFDVKD. The CDR3 is made up of 16 amino acids. Trimming took off 7 bases at V and 8 bases at J, with 23 bases between the two ends.